Listed here are 27 T cell receptor beta chains from one sample, sequenced in a study of T cell repertoires in cytomegalovirus infection. MiXCR, run by TCRdb on the reads, gives a single entry per CDR3 protein. The table has about 100,000 distinct CDR3 sequences, under 55% seen once; the top ten hold 74%. Antigens for these TCRs are unknown. Material: CD8+ T cells from cultured PBMCs, obtained from culture after CMV antigen stimulation. These receptors came from a human donor in good health (CMV status not recorded). Some clones in this sample may be carry-over from other donors' samples.

This chain's CDR3 is CASRDPGDWDQPQHF. The CDR3 DNA reads as TGTGCCAGTAGAGACCCAGGGGACTGGGATCAGCCCCAGCATTTT. The chain joins TRBV19 to TRBJ1-5, with a tentative D call TRBD1 (6 bases). The V gene's germline CDR1 is LNHDA and CDR2 SQIVND (reference sequence). The CDR3 length is 15 residues. The V gene lost 6 bases and the J gene lost 5 bases, with 17 bases spanning the gap.

This clonotype was detected once. This chain joins TRBV6-8 and TRBJ2-7, with 9 bases matching TRBD1. The germline V gene has CDR1 MNHGY and CDR2 SAAAGT. V was pared by 2 bases and J by 2 bases, with 7 bases of the junction left unmatched. The CDR3 covers 16 residues. In DNA, the CDR3 is TGTGCCAGCAGTTACACAGTAGACAGGGGGGCCTACGAGCAGTACTTC. Translating gives CASSYTVDRGAYEQYF.

This chain links TRBV20-1 with TRBJ2-1, with 8 bases matching TRBD2. The germline V gene encodes CDR1 DFQATT and CDR2 SNEGSKA (reference sequence). The length of the CDR3 is 16 residues. The V and J ends lost 2 bases and 1 base, in that order; junction bases with no gene match: 7. The CDR3 reads CSARSRRGASYNEQFF. In nucleotides, the CDR3 is TGCAGTGCTAGAAGTCGGCGGGGGGCATCCTACAATGAGCAGTTCTTC.

The chain carries TRBV19 and TRBJ1-5; tentative D call: TRBD1 (6 bases). This CDR3 comprises 15 residues. The germline gives CDR1 LNHDA, CDR2 SQIVND (reference sequence). V lost 3 bases to trimming and J lost 0 bases, with 9 bases between them. CDR3 coding DNA: TGTGCCAGTAGTATCAGGGGCGCTAGCAATCAGCCCCAGCATTTT. Encoded protein: CASSIRGASNQPQHF. Full variable domain (missing parts from reference TRBV19 and TRBJ1-5): DGGITQSPKYLFRKEGQNVTLSCEQNLNHDAMYWYRQDPGQGLRLIYYSQIVNDFQKGDIAEGYSVSREKKESFPLTVTSAQKNPTAFYLCASSIRGASNQPQHFGDGTRLSIL.

This clonotype was detected only a few times. V is TRBV10-3 and J is TRBJ2-3, with a tentative D call TRBD2 (5 bases). V lost 4 bases, J lost 1 base, and 12 bases lay in between. The germline V gene encodes CDR1 ENHRY and CDR2 SYGVKD. CDR3 length: 15 residues. CDR3 protein: CAISVGGLGTDTQYF. The CDR3, as DNA: TGTGCCATCAGTGTTGGCGGGCTCGGCACAGATACGCAGTATTTT.

This sequence joins TRBV7-2 and TRBJ2-3; the D gene is possibly TRBD2 (6 bases). The CDR3 consists of 17 residues. Trimming stripped 2 bases from V and 2 bases from J, with 17 bases between. Per the germline V gene, CDR1 is SGHTA and CDR2 is FQGNSA. The CDR3: CASSLRGSERITDTQYF. The CDR3 coding sequence is TGTGCCAGCAGCTTACGGGGGTCGGAGCGCATCACAGATACGCAGTATTTT.

This chain joins TRBV19 and TRBJ2-2, with TRBD2 identical over 10 bases. The germline V gene has CDR1 LNHDA and CDR2 SQIVND (reference sequence). The length of the CDR3 is 17 residues. Germline trimming cut 2 bases from V and 0 bases from J; bases unmatched to any gene: 3. The CDR3 coding sequence is TGTGCCAGTAGTATAAGCGGGGGGGACGCGAACACCGGGGAGCTGTTTTTT. Its protein is CASSISGGDANTGELFF.

The chain couples TRBV6-5 to TRBJ2-3; TRBD1 matches 9 bases. CDR3 length: 16 residues. CDR1 MNHEY and CDR2 SVGAGI come from the germline V gene. The J segment lost 2 bases and the V segment lost 6 bases, leaving 9 bases of the junction unmatched. The CDR3 loop reads CASSRDRESDTDTQYF. The CDR3 DNA follows: TGTGCCAGCAGCCGGGACAGGGAGAGTGACACAGATACGCAGTATTTT.

The table lists this clonotype with a few counts. The chain combines TRBV12-3 or TRBV12-4 with TRBJ2-1; tentatively, D is TRBD2 (5 bases). Deletions cut 5 bases from V and 7 bases from J, with 9 bases between. The CDR3 runs to 12 residues. The CDR3 DNA is TGTGCCAGCAGTCCTAGCAAAAATGAGCAGTTCTTC. It specifies CASSPSKNEQFF.

This chain connects TRBV7-6 to TRBJ2-7, with 8 bases identical to TRBD2. Germline lookup yields CDR1 SGHVS and CDR2 FNYEAQ. CDR3 length equals 15 residues. The V segment lost 5 bases and the J segment 6 bases; nucleotides outside the gene matches: 12. This CDR3 reads CASSRTITSGGEQYF. In DNA form, the CDR3 reads TGTGCCAGCAGCCGAACGATTACTAGCGGCGGCGAGCAGTACTTC.

There are many counts of this clonotype. The J gene is TRBJ2-1, the V gene TRBV4-1, with 7 bases aligning to TRBD1. The CDR3 is 13 residues long. CDR1 is MGHRA, CDR2 YSYEKL, per germline. After removal of 4 bases from V and 3 bases from J, the junction contained 0 bases not matched to a gene. The CDR3: CASSRDSYNEQFF. CDR3 bases: TGCGCCAGCAGCCGGGACAGCTACAATGAGCAGTTCTTC.

This clonotype showed up just a few times. This chain connects TRBV7-2 to TRBJ2-7; tentatively, D is TRBD1 or TRBD2 (6 bases each). The CDR3 extends over 15 amino acids. Looked up from germline, CDR1 is SGHTA and CDR2 is FQGNSA. Deletions cut 1 base from V and 5 bases from J, with 15 bases between. The CDR3, as DNA: TGTGCCAGCAGCTTAGGTCCGGGGGCAGGGGACGAGCAGTACTTC. Its protein product is CASSLGPGAGDEQYF. Using reference TRBV7-2 and TRBJ2-7 for the parts outside the CDR3, the full variable domain is GAGVSQSPSNKVTEKGKDVELRCDPISGHTALYWYRQSLGQGLEFLIYFQGNSAPDKSGLPSDRFSAERTGGSVSTLTIQRTQQEDSAVYLCASSLGPGAGDEQYFGPGTRLTVT.

Ten or more counts support this clonotype. The gene calls are TRBV7-9 and TRBJ2-1; 14 bases map to TRBD2. CDR1 SEHNR and CDR2 FQNEAQ come from the germline V gene (reference sequence). The CDR3 loop spans 18 amino acids. V lost 3 bases and J lost 0; bases outside the gene matches: 4. The CDR3 loop reads CASSLGTSGGLSYNEQFF. As DNA, the CDR3 is TGTGCCAGCAGCTTGGGGACTAGCGGGGGCCTCTCCTACAATGAGCAGTTCTTC.

The chain links TRBV4-2 to TRBJ1-2, with 12 bases matching TRBD1. This CDR3 spans 14 amino acids. The junction had 5 bases not matched to a gene; V was cut back by 4 bases and J by 8 bases. Per the germline V gene, CDR1 is LGHNA and CDR2 is YNFKEQ. The CDR3 spells CASSPGQGASGYTF. The CDR3 DNA sequence: TGTGCCAGCAGCCCGGGACAGGGGGCCTCCGGCTACACCTTC.

The chain links TRBV2 to TRBJ2-5; TRBD2 matches 9 bases. CDR1 is SNHLY and CDR2 is FYNNEI in the germline V gene. The length of the CDR3 is 14 residues. Trimming cost V 8 bases and J 2 bases; bases outside gene matches: 6. The CDR3 here is CASFLAGLQETQYF. DNA of the CDR3: TGTGCCAGCTTCCTAGCGGGGTTACAAGAGACCCAGTACTTC.

The genes are TRBV7-4 and TRBJ2-5; 11 positions agree with TRBD2. The CDR3 runs to 18 residues. The germline CDR1 and CDR2 sequences are SGHVT and SQSDAQ. The V gene end was trimmed by 3 bases and the J gene end by 1 base; junction bases not matched to a gene: 10. The CDR3 reads CASSFPPPGTSGQETQYF. Here the CDR3 DNA reads TGTGCCAGCAGCTTCCCCCCCCCCGGGACTAGCGGCCAAGAGACCCAGTACTTC.

The chain combines TRBV20-1 with TRBJ2-1; TRBD2 agrees at 10 bases. This CDR3 region has 14 residues. Trimming cost V 6 bases and J 7 bases; bases outside gene matches: 9. CDR1 DFQATT and CDR2 SNEGSKA come from the germline V gene (reference sequence). The CDR3 loop reads CSAPQAGGGNEQFF. The CDR3 region has the DNA TGCAGTGCCCCCCAAGCGGGGGGGGGGAATGAGCAGTTCTTC.

This clonotype showed up just a few times. The chain is built from TRBV14 and TRBJ2-7; the D is unclear. The CDR3 has 16 amino acids. Per germline, CDR1 SGHDN and CDR2 FVKESK. V gave up 3 bases and J gave up 2 bases, with 17 bases separating them. CDR3 bases: TGTGCCAGCAGCCAGGCAACACATACGATAACCTACGAGCAGTACTTC. Its translation is CASSQATHTITYEQYF.

V is TRBV7-9 and J is TRBJ1-5; the match to TRBD1 covers 8 bases. CDR1 and CDR2 (germline): SEHNR, FQNEAQ (reference sequence). The junction had 6 bases not matched to a gene; V was cut back by 5 bases and J by 0 bases. The CDR3 has 16 amino acids. The CDR3 nucleotides are TGTGCCAGCAGCCCCGGGACAGGATATAGCAATCAGCCCCAGCATTTT. It translates to CASSPGTGYSNQPQHF.

This chain joins TRBV19 and TRBJ2-5; the match to TRBD1 covers 7 bases. V shed 3 bases, J shed 1 base, and the junction held 5 bases outside the gene matches. This CDR3 has 15 amino acids. The germline V gene has CDR1 LNHDA and CDR2 SQIVND (reference sequence). The DNA of the CDR3 is TGTGCCAGTAGTATCCGAGGGGGCCCCCAAGAGACCCAGTACTTC. Residues: CASSIRGGPQETQYF.

This chain joins TRBV7-9 and TRBJ1-2; D gene unclear. The CDR3 extends over 16 amino acids. In germline, CDR1 is SEHNR, CDR2 FQNEAQ (reference sequence). Trimming cost V 1 base and J 3 bases, with 15 bases left between them. CDR3: CASSLGREDRYYGYTF. The CDR3 DNA reads TGTGCCAGCAGCTTAGGGCGGGAAGACCGTTACTATGGCTACACCTTC.

The chain has TRBV18 and TRBJ2-5, with 9 bases matching TRBD1. The CDR3 length is 16 residues. CDR1 KGHSH and CDR2 LQKENI come from the germline V gene. The V and J ends lost 6 bases and 2 bases, in that order; junction bases with no gene match: 10. CDR3 nucleotide sequence: TGTGCCAGCTCGCCGGTGACAGGGGGGCCGCAAGAGACCCAGTACTTC. This codes for CASSPVTGGPQETQYF.

The chain recombines TRBV29-1 with TRBJ2-7; 12 positions match TRBD1. The CDR3 is made up of 14 amino acids. The V gene end was trimmed by 5 bases and the J gene end by 3 bases; junction bases not matched to a gene: 5. Germline loops: CDR1 SQVTM, CDR2 ANQGSEA. The CDR3 sequence is CSVTGTGGFYEQYF. The CDR3 coding sequence is TGCAGCGTTACCGGGACAGGGGGCTTCTACGAGCAGTACTTC.

The chain recombines TRBV5-6 with TRBJ2-5; no reliable D call. The germline V gene encodes CDR1 SGHDT and CDR2 YYEEEE. The germline V and J ends were trimmed by 4 bases and 4 bases, with 14 bases remaining between them. This CDR3 is 14 amino acids long. The CDR3 coding sequence is TGTGCCAGCAGCACGGACCTCTCTCCAGAGACCCAGTACTTC. It encodes CASSTDLSPETQYF.

In its sample, this clonotype was seen a few times. This chain joins TRBV7-6 and TRBJ2-3; D not certain. Germline V gene data show CDR1 as SGHVS and CDR2 as FNYEAQ. The CDR3 is made up of 12 amino acids. Trimming shortened V by 3 bases and J by 5 bases, and 6 bases separated the two germline ends. CDR3 residues: CASSLGEDTQYF. The CDR3 DNA is TGTGCCAGCAGCTTGGGTGAAGATACGCAGTATTTT.

The J gene is TRBJ1-1, the V gene TRBV19; 10 bases map to TRBD1. The germline CDR1 and CDR2 sequences are LNHDA and SQIVND (reference sequence). The CDR3 loop spans 17 amino acids. Trimming cost V 7 bases and J 2 bases; bases outside gene matches: 13. The CDR3 sequence is CASTPGRDRGFNTEAFF. CDR3 nucleotide sequence: TGTGCCAGTACCCCGGGGAGGGACAGGGGCTTCAACACTGAAGCTTTCTTT.

The CDR3 coding sequence is TGTGCCACTTACGGCGGCAACGAGAACTATGGCTACACCTTC. It specifies CATYGGNENYGYTF. V usage is TRBV10-3 and J usage is TRBJ1-2; D call uncertain. The V end lost 10 bases, the J end lost 2 bases, and 17 bases lay between the germline ends. CDR1 is ENHRY and CDR2 is SYGVKD in the germline V gene. The CDR3 length is 14 residues.